These 10 T cell receptor beta chains were sequenced from one sample in a study of T cells in Graves' hyperthyroidism and ophthalmopathy (dated by TCRdb to about 2019). The library was produced with multiplex PCR. Sequencing used an Illumina HiSeq 2000. TCR beta CDR3 regions were amplified from RNA transcripts. For the first round of RT-PCR on the TCR CDR3, the HTBI primer set was used together with the Qiagen OneStep RT-PCR kit. The public sequencing data were trimmed at Q25 with fastp and processed into clonotypes with MiXCR by TCRdb, which kept only in-frame beta chains. Each CDR3 protein gets just one entry, which takes the most common genes and DNA from the rows behind it. This sample has fewer than 750,000 distinct CDR3 sequences in its table, and about 15% of those were observed once. The ten biggest clones cover around 12% of the sample. The sample comprised blood. Every receptor here comes from a woman aged 45-65 years with Graves' ophthalmopathy.

As to this clonotype: A read error may account for a junction end that differs from germline. The CDR3 protein is CASSFEGDNKQFF. The CDR3 DNA sequence: TGTGCCAGCAGCTTCGAGGGGGACAATAAGCAGTTCTTC. The rearrangement links TRBV11-2 to TRBJ2-1, with a possible D match to TRBD1 (6 bases). Germline CDR1 reads SGHAT; CDR2 reads FQNNGV. The CDR3 is made up of 13 amino acids.

The V gene is TRBV20-1, the J gene TRBJ2-7, with 12 bases matching TRBD2. The CDR3 consists of 18 residues. Germline lookup yields CDR1 DFQATT and CDR2 SNEGSKA (reference sequence). J gave up 2 bases and V 0 bases, and 11 bases lay outside the gene matches. The CDR3 DNA reads TGCAGTGCTAGAGATGGAACTAGCGGGAGGAATTCGCCCTACGAGCAGTACTTC. Translated: CSARDGTSGRNSPYEQYF.

The chain is built from TRBV28 and TRBJ2-7; 11 bases agree with TRBD1. The CDR3 covers 15 residues. J was trimmed by 0 bases and V by 7 bases; bases with no gene match: 5. The germline gives CDR1 MDHEN, CDR2 SYDVKM. The CDR3: CASIPGTGGSYEQYF. The CDR3 region has the DNA TGTGCCAGCATCCCCGGGACAGGGGGCTCCTACGAGCAGTACTTC.

This clonotype has only a few counts. This sequence joins TRBV9 and TRBJ2-7, with 11 bases that match TRBD2. CDR3 length equals 15 residues. The germline V gene encodes CDR1 SGDLS and CDR2 YYNGEE. V lost 4 bases, J lost 2 bases, and 5 bases stayed unmatched. CDR3 nucleotides: TGTGCCAGCAGCCGGACTAGCGGGCCCGCCTACGAGCAGTACTTC. It codes for CASSRTSGPAYEQYF. Variable domain in full (rest from reference TRBV9 and TRBJ2-7): DSGVTQTPKHLITATGQRVTLRCSPRSGDLSVYWYQQSLDQGLQFLIQYYNGEERAKGNILERFSAQQFPDLHSELNLSSLELGDSALYFCASSRTSGPAYEQYFGPGTRLTVT.

In its sample, this clonotype was seen a few times. The chain employs TRBV5-6 and TRBJ2-1; 7 bases are shared with TRBD1. Germline CDR1 and CDR2: SGHDT and YYEEEE. The CDR3 contains 16 residues. V lost 5 bases and J lost 4; bases outside the gene matches: 12. The CDR3, as DNA: TGTGCCAGCAGACAGACAGGGTCGAGGACTTACAATGAGCAGTTCTTC. Its protein is CASRQTGSRTYNEQFF.

This clonotype was seen a handful of times. The V and J genes are TRBV7-9 and TRBJ2-1; a weak D match, TRBD2 (5 bases). The length of the CDR3 is 15 residues. V shed 1 base and J shed 3 bases, with 10 bases lying between them. The germline V gene has CDR1 SEHNR and CDR2 FQNEAQ (reference sequence). The CDR3 DNA follows: TGTGCCAGCAGCTTAGGGGAGTCCCTCTACAATGAGCAGTTCTTC. Its translation: CASSLGESLYNEQFF.

This clonotype was observed many times. This chain uses TRBV28 with TRBJ2-1; 7 nucleotides agree with TRBD1. V lost 1 base and J lost 3; bases outside the gene matches: 6. Germline CDR1 reads MDHEN; CDR2 reads SYDVKM. The CDR3 runs to 16 residues. CDR3 protein: CASSLSGTDRYNEQFF. CDR3 sequence (DNA): TGTGCCAGCAGTTTATCCGGGACAGACCGCTACAATGAGCAGTTCTTC.

This clonotype was counted a few times. The rearrangement links TRBV20-1 to TRBJ2-7; D unclear. The CDR3 extends over 13 amino acids. The ends were cut back, 3 bases at V and 4 bases at J, with 13 bases in the middle. Looked up from germline, CDR1 is DFQATT and CDR2 is SNEGSKA (reference sequence). As DNA, the CDR3 is TGCAGTGCTAGGACGACGTATTGGTACGAGCAGTACTTC. Translation gives CSARTTYWYEQYF.

This clonotype was counted many times. The chain links TRBV5-1 to TRBJ2-7, with a possible D match to TRBD1 (5 bases). CDR1 SGHRS and CDR2 YFSETQ come from the germline V gene. Trimming took 1 base from V and 2 from J, leaving 13 bases between them. The CDR3 covers 15 residues. CDR3 in amino acids: CASSLSGNPTYEQYF. CDR3 nucleotides: TGCGCCAGCAGCTTGTCAGGGAACCCCACCTACGAGCAGTACTTC.

This clonotype appeared many times. In DNA form, the CDR3 reads TGTGCCAGCAGCTTAGTGCGGGAGGCCCAAGCTAGCACAGATACGCAGTATTTT. Amino acids: CASSLVREAQASTDTQYF. The chain has TRBV7-2 and TRBJ2-3; 8 bases are shared with TRBD2. In germline, CDR1 is SGHTA, CDR2 FQGNSA. CDR3 length: 18 residues. V was pared by 1 base and J by 0 bases, with 9 bases of the junction left unmatched. Supplemented by reference TRBV7-2 and TRBJ2-3, the full variable domain reads GAGVSQSPSNKVTEKGKDVELRCDPISGHTALYWYRQSLGQGLEFLIYFQGNSAPDKSGLPSDRFSAERTGGSVSTLTIQRTQQEDSAVYLCASSLVREAQASTDTQYFGPGTRLTVL.